This T cell receptor (beta chain) was found in a study of shared clonotypes between healthy human individuals. Overall study findings and caveats: The naive CD4 repertoires of several donors were compared, and around 5% of clonotypes were shared.

Repertoires were generated with immunoSEQ multiplex PCR, while TCRdb's copy carries only in-frame clones and drops some. The repertoire holds 950,000 to 1,100,000 clones, with 75% to 85% as singletons. Turning to this clone: Its antigen is unknown.

Input material: memory CD4+ T cells from PBMCs. This sample's subset: CD45RA-negative fraction. This TCR was sampled from a man between 18 and 29 years old in good health. Some clones in this sample may be carry-over from other donors' samples.

The CDR3, as DNA: TGTGCCAGCAGTGCCGCAGGGGTCCATGGCTACACCTTC. It specifies CASSAAGVHGYTF. The gene calls are TRBV28 and TRBJ1-2, with a weak D call TRBD1 (6 bases). The CDR3 is 13 amino acids. Trimming left V 5 bases short and J 6 bases short, with 13 bases between. Germline CDR1 MDHEN, CDR2 SYDVKM.